The clone carrying this TCR beta chain turned up a few times. As yet, its antigen is unknown. With 60 Vbeta and 13 Jbeta primers, the PCR was carried out. Authors' methods: Among the unique TCR beta chains that a later analysis counted, roughly 80 million in all, 10 million to 13 million were shared. TCRdb's copy holds only in-frame clones and misses some; the assay was immunoSEQ multiplex PCR. V, J and clone size are taken as reported in that table, and D and trimming were inferred from the DNA itself. The sample contains about 210,000 clones, roughly 82% of which appear only once. These data belong to a study of cytomegalovirus exposure and HLA in healthy donors. About the study: From HLA-typed donors, an early data release held tens of millions of unique TCRs.

Regarding the study as a whole: Highly shared sequence variants in one cluster were likely a sequencing artifact.

Per germline, CDR1 MNHNY and CDR2 SVGAGI (reference sequence). With 7 bases clipped from V and 1 base from J, the junction kept 4 bases outside the gene matches. There are 15 residues in the CDR3. The chain uses TRBV6-6 and TRBJ2-2; TRBD2 aligns across 9 bases. This receptor was identified in a man aged 35 to 55 in good health and CMV-seropositive. The specimen sequenced was PBMCs. In nucleotides, the CDR3 is TGTGCCAGCAAGACGACTAGCGGGAACACCGGGGAGCTGTTTTTT. Amino acid sequence: CASKTTSGNTGELFF.